The entry below describes one T cell receptor beta chain. Its cognate antigen has yet to be identified. Base qualities are not recorded, but no much larger clone differs from it by a single base. From the cysteine through the phenylalanine, the CDR3 covers 16 amino acids. Only the CDR3 region is kept as DNA, spanning 48 bases read in frame from base 1. The germline V gene provides CDR1 SGHAT and CDR2 FQNNGV. Trimming removed 0 bases from V and 1 base from J; the gene matches leave 1 base unexplained. Moderately to severely active disease, a Clinical Activity Score of at least 3, a NOSPECS grade of at least 4, and a duration under 3 months were present in ophthalmopathy patients. Exclusion was applied to patients with uncontrolled infections, other autoimmune diseases, pregnancy or lactation. Diagnoses were established on the basis of clinical symptoms, serum thyroxine and TRAb, thyroid ultrasound, and orbital computed tomography. Ficoll-Paque density gradient centrifugation was used to isolate PBMCs from approximately 10 ml of fresh peripheral blood. Total RNA was extracted using Trizol reagent, and RNA quality was assessed on an Agilent 2100 Bioanalyzer.

This sample was included in a study of T cells in Graves' hyperthyroidism and ophthalmopathy (dated by TCRdb to 2018 to 2020). Regarding the research as a whole: Peripheral blood was collected at initial diagnosis, before any treatment. The approximately 100 discovery patients were divided at random into training and test sets in a 7:3 ratio. In several Graves' hyperthyroidism patients, the study also compared T-cell repertoires from thyroid tissue with T-cell repertoires from blood. After sampling, hyperthyroidism patients received methimazole starting at 30 mg daily, and ophthalmopathy patients received high-dose intravenous methylprednisolone. Prospective prediction of ophthalmopathy was tested in an independent validation cohort consisting of about 20 hyperthyroidism patients and over 15 patients who later progressed to ophthalmopathy. The paper describes TCR Vbeta CDR3 sequencing of roughly 130 peripheral blood samples, made up of 43 ophthalmopathy patients, some 76 hyperthyroidism patients and roughly 17 progressor patients. A discovery cohort of about 95 patients, 43 with Graves' ophthalmopathy and roughly 59 with stable Graves' hyperthyroidism, was used to find distinguishing TCR V-J signatures.

Study-wide conclusions, independent of this receptor: Most expanded thyroid clonotypes (frequency above 0.001) were also detected in blood, suggesting blood repertoires may reflect thyroid immune responses. In cross-validation, a model built on a 13 V-J signature told ophthalmopathy apart from stable hyperthyroidism with under 90% sensitivity and about 81% specificity, and in testing the same model reached 80%/75%. No statistical method was used to fix the sample size in advance, and group allocation was not hidden from the investigators. During validation, the model predicted progression to ophthalmopathy a median of about 6.5 months ahead of onset, with approximately 70% sensitivity and 72.22% specificity.

TCR beta CDR3 regions were amplified from RNA transcripts. The TCR CDR3 was subjected to a first round of RT-PCR using the HTBI primer set and the Qiagen OneStep RT-PCR kit. Libraries were constructed in a second round of multiplex PCR, after which size selection and purification were carried out. Sequencing of the libraries was done on an Illumina HiSeq2000 using paired-end 100 bp reads. As for how the authors treated the data: SOAPnuke was used to process the raw data, removing reads that contained adapters or uncalled bases, had a mean Phred below 15, or lacked an exact match to the constant primer or identifier. COPE v1.2.5 was used to merge the high-quality paired reads, and each unique nucleotide sequence was defined as a clonotype. Clonotypes were aligned to IMGT TRBV, TRBD and TRBJ reference segments using MiTCR v1.1. The analysis was restricted to V-J combinations with a frequency above 0.0001, which together covered 98% to 99.2% of the repertoires. A TCS score was defined as the ratio between F50 (clonal expansion) and ExV (chaos), using BLOSUM62-based TCRdist between CDR3 peptides within each V-J. Welch's t-statistics and random forest reduced 450 to 600 V-J features to 10 to 15, which were used in a naive Bayes classifier (R e1071). The Morisita-Horn index was used to measure how similar the thyroid and blood repertoires were. In-frame beta chains were kept once TCRdb had trimmed the public reads at Q25 with fastp and called clones with MiXCR. Rows with one shared CDR3 protein collapse into an entry with the most common genes and DNA. The V and J calls were determined by TCRdb, not by the authors. Within this sample are more than 500,000 distinct CDR3 sequences, with over 12% of them counted one time only. The top ten hold around 4% of the sample.

This receptor was identified in a woman in her thirties or forties with Graves' ophthalmopathy. The chain employs TRBV11-2 and TRBJ2-3, with 10 bases matching TRBD2. The sample consisted of blood. The CDR3 protein: CASSLDLAGGTDTQYF. The nucleotides are TGTGCCAGCAGCTTAGATCTAGCGGGAGGCACAGATACGCAGTATTTT.